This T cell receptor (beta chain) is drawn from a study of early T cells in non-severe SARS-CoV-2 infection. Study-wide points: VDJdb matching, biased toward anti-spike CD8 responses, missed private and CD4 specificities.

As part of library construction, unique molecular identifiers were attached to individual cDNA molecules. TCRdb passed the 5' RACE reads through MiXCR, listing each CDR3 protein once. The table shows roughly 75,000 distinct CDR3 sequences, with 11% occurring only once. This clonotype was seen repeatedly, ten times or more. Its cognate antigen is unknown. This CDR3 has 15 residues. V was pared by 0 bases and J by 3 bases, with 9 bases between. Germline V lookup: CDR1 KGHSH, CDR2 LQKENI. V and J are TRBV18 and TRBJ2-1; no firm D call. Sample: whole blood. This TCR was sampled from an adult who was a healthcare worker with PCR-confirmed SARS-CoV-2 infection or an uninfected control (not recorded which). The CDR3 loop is CASSPPSVRYNEQFF. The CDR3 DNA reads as TGTGCCAGCTCACCACCCTCGGTACGCTACAATGAGCAGTTCTTC.